This T cell receptor (beta chain) derives from a study of cytomegalovirus exposure and HLA in healthy donors. Findings and caveats of the study: A missense variant in DCLRE1C was later tied to TCR beta V- and J-gene trimming. Data from an earlier analysis indicated that most TCR beta V segments were productive either about 90% or about 30% of the time. Follow-up analysis found HLA locus-dependent TCR association rates, highest for DRB1 and lowest for HLA-C.

Trimming cost V 2 bases and J 0 bases, with 16 bases left between them. The CDR3 is made up of 17 amino acids. Germline CDR1 MGHRA, CDR2 YSYEKL. Both 60 Vbeta primers and 13 Jbeta primers went into the PCR. Original handling: Approximately 11 million shared chains were among the about 80 million unique TCR beta chains that a later analysis counted. Sequencing was performed with immunoSEQ multiplex PCR; in TCRdb, only in-frame clones are kept and a portion is missing. V, J and clone size are taken as reported in that table, and D and trimming were inferred from the DNA itself. The data contain under 200,000 clones, 82% of them singletons. Comment on this clone: Its antigen is undetermined.

The sequence derives from a male donor in good health and CMV-seropositive. The chain recombines TRBV4-1 with TRBJ1-1; a weak D match, TRBD1 (6 bases). The material sequenced was PBMCs. CDR3 DNA sequence: TGCGCCAGCAGCCAACCTACCGGGACACTGATGAACACTGAAGCTTTCTTT. Its translation is CASSQPTGTLMNTEAFF.